This TCR beta chain was sequenced for a study of cytomegalovirus exposure and HLA in healthy donors. Findings and caveats of the study: Investigators reported 150 to 200 TCR beta chains as tied to cytomegalovirus.

Germline V CDR1 and CDR2: GTSNPN, SVGIG (reference sequence). J lost 5 bases, V lost 3 bases, and 9 bases had no gene match. The CDR3 totals 14 residues. Use of 60 Vbeta and 13 Jbeta primers characterized the PCR. Profiled with immunoSEQ multiplex PCR; TCRdb holds only in-frame clones, not every one. The sample consists of around 150,000 clones, about two thirds of them appearing once. On this clone itself: The antigen remains undetermined.

Sequencing was performed on PBMCs. J is TRBJ2-7 and V is TRBV30, with TRBD2 matching over 8 bases. The clonotype originates from a woman aged 25 to 39 in good health and CMV-seronegative. CDR3 in amino acids: CAWRGGRFPHEQYF. CDR3 DNA: TGTGCCTGGAGGGGCGGGAGGTTCCCCCACGAGCAGTACTTC.